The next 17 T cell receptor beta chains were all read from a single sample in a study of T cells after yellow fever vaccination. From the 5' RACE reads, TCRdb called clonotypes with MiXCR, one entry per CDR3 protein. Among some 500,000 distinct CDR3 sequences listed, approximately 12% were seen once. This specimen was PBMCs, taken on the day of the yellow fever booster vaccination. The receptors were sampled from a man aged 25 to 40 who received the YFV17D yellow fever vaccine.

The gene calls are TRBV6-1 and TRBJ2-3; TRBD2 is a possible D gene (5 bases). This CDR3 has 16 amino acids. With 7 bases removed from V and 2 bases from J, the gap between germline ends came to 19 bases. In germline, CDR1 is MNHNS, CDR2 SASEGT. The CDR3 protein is CASTPLPSGNTDTQYF. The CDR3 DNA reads TGTGCCAGCACTCCCCTGCCCAGCGGCAACACAGATACGCAGTATTTT.

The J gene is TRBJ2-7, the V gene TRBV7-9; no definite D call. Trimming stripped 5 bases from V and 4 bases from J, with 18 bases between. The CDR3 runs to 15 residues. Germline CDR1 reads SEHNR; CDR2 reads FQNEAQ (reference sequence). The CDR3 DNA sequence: TGTGCCAGCAGCAAGATAGGACCTGCTTTTTACGAGCAGTACTTC. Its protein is CASSKIGPAFYEQYF.

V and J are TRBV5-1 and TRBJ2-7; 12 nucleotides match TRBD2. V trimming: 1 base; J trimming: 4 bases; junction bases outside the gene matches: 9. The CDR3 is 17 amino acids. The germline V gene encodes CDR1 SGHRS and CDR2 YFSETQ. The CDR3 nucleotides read TGCGCCAGCAGCTTGCTAGCGGGAGGGCCCGTCCCATACGAGCAGTACTTC. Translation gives CASSLLAGGPVPYEQYF.

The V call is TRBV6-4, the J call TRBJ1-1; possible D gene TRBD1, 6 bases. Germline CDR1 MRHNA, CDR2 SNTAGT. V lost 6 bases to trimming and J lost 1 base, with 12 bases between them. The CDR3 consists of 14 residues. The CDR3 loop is CASREDSRNTEAFF. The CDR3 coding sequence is TGTGCCAGCAGGGAGGACAGTAGGAACACTGAAGCTTTCTTT.

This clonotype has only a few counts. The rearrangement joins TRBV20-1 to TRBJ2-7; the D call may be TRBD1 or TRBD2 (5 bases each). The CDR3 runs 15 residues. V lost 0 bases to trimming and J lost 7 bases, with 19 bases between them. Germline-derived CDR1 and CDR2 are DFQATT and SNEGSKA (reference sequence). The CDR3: CSARDWGSYDGEQYF. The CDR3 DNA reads TGCAGTGCTAGAGATTGGGGGTCCTACGATGGGGAGCAGTACTTC.

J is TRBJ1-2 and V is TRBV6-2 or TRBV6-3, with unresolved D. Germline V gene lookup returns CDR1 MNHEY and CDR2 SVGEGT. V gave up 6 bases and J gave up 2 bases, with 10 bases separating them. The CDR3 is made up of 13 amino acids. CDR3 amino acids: CASRLMTNYGYTF. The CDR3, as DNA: TGTGCCAGCAGATTGATGACAAACTATGGCTACACCTTC.

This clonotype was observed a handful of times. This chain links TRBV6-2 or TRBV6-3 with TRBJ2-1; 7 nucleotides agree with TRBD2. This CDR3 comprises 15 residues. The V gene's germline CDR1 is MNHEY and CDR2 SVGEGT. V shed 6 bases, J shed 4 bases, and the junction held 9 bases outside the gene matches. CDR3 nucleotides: TGTGCCAGCAGGCCCTCTAGCGGAGCTTACAATGAGCAGTTCTTC. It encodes CASRPSSGAYNEQFF.

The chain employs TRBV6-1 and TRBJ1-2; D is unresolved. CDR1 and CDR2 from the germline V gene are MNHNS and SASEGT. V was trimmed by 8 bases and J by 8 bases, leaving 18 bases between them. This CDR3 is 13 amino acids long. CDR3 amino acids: CASRVEGARGYTF. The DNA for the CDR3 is TGTGCCAGCCGTGTTGAGGGAGCTCGGGGCTACACCTTC.

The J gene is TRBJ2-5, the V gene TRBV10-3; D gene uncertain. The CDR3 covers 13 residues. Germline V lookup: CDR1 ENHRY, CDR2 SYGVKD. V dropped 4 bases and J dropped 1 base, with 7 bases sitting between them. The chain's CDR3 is CAISGTVQETQYF. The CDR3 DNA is TGTGCCATCAGTGGTACGGTCCAAGAGACCCAGTACTTC.

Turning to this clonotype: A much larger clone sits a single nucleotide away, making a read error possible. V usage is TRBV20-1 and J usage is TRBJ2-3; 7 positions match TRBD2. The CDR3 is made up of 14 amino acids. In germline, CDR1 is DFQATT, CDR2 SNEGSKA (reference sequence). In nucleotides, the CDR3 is TGCTGTGCCAGAGCGGGATCCGGCACAGATACGCAGTATTTT. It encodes CCARAGSGTDTQYF.

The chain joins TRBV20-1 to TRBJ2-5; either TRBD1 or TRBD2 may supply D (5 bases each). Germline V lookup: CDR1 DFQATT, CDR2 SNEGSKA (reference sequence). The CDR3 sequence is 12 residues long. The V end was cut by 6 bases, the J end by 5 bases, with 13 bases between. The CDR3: CSASQGEETQYF. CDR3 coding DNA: TGCAGTGCCAGCCAGGGAGAGGAGACCCAGTACTTC.

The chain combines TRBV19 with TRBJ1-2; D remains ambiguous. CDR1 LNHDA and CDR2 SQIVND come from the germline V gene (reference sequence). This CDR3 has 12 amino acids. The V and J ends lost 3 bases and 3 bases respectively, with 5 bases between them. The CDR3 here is CASSIDYYGYTF. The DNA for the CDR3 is TGTGCCAGTAGTATTGACTACTATGGCTACACCTTC.

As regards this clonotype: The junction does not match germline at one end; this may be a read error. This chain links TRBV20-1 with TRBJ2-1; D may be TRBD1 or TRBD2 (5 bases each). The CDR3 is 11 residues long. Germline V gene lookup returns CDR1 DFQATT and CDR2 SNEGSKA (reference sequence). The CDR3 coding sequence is TGCAGTGCAAGAGACGGGACCGGGGAGTTCTTC. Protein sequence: CSARDGTGEFF.

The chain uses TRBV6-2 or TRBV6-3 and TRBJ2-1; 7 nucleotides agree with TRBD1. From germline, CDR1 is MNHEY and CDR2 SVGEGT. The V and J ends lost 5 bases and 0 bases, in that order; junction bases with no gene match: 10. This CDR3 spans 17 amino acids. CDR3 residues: CASSTDRERGSYNEQFF. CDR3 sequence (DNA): TGTGCCAGCAGTACAGACAGGGAGAGGGGCTCCTACAATGAGCAGTTCTTC.

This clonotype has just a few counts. CDR3 DNA sequence: TGTGCCAGCAGCCCACGGACTAGCGGCTGCCAGAAGACCCAGTACTTC. Residues: CASSPRTSGCQKTQYF. The V gene is TRBV7-6, the J gene TRBJ2-5, with 10 bases identical to TRBD2. The CDR3 sequence is 16 residues long. Germline values: CDR1 SGHVS, CDR2 FNYEAQ. V lost 5 bases, J lost 6 bases, and 12 bases stayed unmatched.

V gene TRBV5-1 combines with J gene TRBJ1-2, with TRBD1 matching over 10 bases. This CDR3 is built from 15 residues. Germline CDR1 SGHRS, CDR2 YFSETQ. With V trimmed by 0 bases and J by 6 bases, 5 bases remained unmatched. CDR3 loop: CASSLGDRGFDGYTF. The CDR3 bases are TGCGCCAGCAGCTTGGGGGACAGGGGCTTCGATGGCTACACCTTC.

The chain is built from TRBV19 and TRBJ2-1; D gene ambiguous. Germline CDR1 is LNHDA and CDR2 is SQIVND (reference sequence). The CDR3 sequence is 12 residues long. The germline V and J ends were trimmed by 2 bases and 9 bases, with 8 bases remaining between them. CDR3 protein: CASSISRGEQFF. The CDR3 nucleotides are TGTGCCAGTAGTATAAGTCGCGGTGAGCAGTTCTTC.